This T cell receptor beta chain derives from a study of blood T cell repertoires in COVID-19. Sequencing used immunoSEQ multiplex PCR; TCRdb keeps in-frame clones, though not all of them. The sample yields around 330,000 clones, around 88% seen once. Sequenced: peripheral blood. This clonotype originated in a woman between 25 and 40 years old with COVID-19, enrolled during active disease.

The CDR3 coding sequence is TGTGCCAGTAGTATGCGGAGGGCAGTAAACACAGATACGCAGTATTTT. Translation: CASSMRRAVNTDTQYF. The chain carries TRBV19 and TRBJ2-3; TRBD2 might be the D (6 bases). The CDR3 has 16 amino acids. The germline V and J ends were trimmed by 3 bases and 2 bases, with 15 bases remaining between them. CDR1 and CDR2 (germline): LNHDA, SQIVND (reference sequence).